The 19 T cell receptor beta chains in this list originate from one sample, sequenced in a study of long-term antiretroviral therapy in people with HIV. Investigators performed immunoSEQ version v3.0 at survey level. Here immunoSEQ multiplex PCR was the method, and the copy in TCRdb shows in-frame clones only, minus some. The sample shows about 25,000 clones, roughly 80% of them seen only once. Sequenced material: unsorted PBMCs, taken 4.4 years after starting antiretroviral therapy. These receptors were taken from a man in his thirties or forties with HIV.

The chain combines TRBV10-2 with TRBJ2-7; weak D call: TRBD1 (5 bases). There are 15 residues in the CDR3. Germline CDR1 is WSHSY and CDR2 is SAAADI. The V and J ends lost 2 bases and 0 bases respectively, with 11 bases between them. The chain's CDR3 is CASSEGRVSSYEQYF. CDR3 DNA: TGCGCCAGCAGTGAGGGCAGGGTGAGCTCCTACGAGCAGTACTTC.

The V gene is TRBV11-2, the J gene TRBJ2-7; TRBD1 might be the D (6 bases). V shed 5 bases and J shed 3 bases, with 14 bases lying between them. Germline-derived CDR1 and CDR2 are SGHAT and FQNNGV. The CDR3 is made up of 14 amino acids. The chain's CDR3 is CASSLGQNIYEQYF. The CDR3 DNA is TGTGCCAGCAGCCTTGGACAGAACATCTACGAGCAGTACTTC.

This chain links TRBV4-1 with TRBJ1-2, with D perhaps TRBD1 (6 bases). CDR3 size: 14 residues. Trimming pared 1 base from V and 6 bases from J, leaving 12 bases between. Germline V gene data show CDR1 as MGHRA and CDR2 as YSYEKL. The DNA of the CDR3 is TGCGCCAGCAGCCAAGTTGGGGGGACACATGGCTACACCTTC. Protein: CASSQVGGTHGYTF.

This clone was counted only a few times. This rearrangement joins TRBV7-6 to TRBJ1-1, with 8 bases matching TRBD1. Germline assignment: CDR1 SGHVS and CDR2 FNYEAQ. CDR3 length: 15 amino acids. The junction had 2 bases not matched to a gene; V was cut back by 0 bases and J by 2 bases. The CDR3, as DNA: TGTGCCAGCAGCTTAGCGTCAGGGGGCAACACTGAAGCTTTCTTT. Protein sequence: CASSLASGGNTEAFF.

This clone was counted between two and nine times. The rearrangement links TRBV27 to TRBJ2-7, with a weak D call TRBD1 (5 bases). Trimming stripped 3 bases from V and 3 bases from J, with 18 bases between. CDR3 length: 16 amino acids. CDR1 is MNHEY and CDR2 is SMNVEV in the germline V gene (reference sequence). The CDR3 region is CASSFLGRARDYEQYF. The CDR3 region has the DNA TGTGCCAGCAGTTTTTTAGGTCGAGCCAGGGACTACGAGCAGTACTTC.

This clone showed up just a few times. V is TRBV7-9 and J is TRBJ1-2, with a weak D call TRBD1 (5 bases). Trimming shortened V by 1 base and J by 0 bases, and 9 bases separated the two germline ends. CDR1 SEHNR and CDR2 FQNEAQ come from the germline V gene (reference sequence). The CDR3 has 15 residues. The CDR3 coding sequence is TGTGCCAGCAGCTTAGGGGGACTCACTAACTATGGCTACACCTTC. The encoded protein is CASSLGGLTNYGYTF.

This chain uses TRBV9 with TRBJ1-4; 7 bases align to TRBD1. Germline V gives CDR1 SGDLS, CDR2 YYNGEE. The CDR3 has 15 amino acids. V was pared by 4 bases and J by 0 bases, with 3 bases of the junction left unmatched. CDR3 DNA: TGTGCCAGCAGCCCTCAGGGGGCAACTAATGAAAAACTGTTTTTT. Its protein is CASSPQGATNEKLFF.

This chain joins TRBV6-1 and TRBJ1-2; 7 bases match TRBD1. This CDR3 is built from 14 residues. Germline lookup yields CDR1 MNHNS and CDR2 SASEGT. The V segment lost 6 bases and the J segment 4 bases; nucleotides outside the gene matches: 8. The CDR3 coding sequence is TGTGCCAGCAGCCCACAGGGGAAGGGCTATGGCTACACCTTC. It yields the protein CASSPQGKGYGYTF.

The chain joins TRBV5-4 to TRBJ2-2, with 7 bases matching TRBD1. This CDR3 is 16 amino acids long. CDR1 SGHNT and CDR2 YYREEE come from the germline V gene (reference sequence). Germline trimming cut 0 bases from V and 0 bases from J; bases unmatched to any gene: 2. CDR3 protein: CASSLAQGANTGELFF. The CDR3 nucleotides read TGTGCCAGCAGCTTGGCTCAGGGGGCGAACACCGGGGAGCTGTTTTTT.

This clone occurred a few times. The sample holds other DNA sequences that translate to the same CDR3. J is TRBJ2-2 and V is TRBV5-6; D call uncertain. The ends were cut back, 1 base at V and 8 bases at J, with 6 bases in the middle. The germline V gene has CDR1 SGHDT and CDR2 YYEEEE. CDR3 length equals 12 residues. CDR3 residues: CASSLPSGELFF. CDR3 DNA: TGTGCCAGCAGCTTGCCGAGTGGGGAGCTGTTTTTT.

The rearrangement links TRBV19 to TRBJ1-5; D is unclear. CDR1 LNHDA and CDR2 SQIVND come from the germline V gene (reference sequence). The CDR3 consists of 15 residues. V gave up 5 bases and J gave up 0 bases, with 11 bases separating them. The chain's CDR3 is CASSSRPNSNQPQHF. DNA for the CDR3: TGTGCCAGTAGTTCCCGACCGAATAGCAATCAGCCCCAGCATTTT.

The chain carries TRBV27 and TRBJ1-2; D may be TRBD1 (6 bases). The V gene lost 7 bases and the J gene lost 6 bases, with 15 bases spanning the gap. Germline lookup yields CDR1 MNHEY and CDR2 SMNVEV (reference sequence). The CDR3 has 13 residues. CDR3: CASTSRTVDGYTF. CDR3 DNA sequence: TGTGCCAGCACTTCGAGGACAGTGGATGGCTACACCTTC.

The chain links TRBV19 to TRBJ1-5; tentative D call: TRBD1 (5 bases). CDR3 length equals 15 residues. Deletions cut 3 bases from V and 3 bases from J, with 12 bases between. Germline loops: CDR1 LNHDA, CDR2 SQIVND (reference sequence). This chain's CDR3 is CASSIRGQFNQPQHF. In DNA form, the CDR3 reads TGTGCCAGTAGTATTAGGGGCCAGTTCAATCAGCCCCAGCATTTT. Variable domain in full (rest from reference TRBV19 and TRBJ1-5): DGGITQSPKYLFRKEGQNVTLSCEQNLNHDAMYWYRQDPGQGLRLIYYSQIVNDFQKGDIAEGYSVSREKKESFPLTVTSAQKNPTAFYLCASSIRGQFNQPQHFGDGTRLSIL.

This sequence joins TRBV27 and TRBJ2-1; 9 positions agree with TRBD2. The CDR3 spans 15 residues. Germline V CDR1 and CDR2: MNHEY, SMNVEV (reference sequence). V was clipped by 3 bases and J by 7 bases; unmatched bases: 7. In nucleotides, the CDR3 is TGTGCCAGCAGTTTGGCGGGAGGGCCCAGTAATGAGCAGTTCTTC. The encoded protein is CASSLAGGPSNEQFF.

The CDR3 spells CASSQTGDSGNTIYF. The DNA of the CDR3 is TGTGCCAGCAGCCAAACAGGCGACTCTGGAAACACCATATATTTT. The J gene is TRBJ1-3, the V gene TRBV11-2; D is perhaps TRBD1 (5 bases). V was pared by 5 bases and J by 0 bases, with 11 bases between. The germline gives CDR1 SGHAT, CDR2 FQNNGV. The CDR3 is made up of 15 amino acids.

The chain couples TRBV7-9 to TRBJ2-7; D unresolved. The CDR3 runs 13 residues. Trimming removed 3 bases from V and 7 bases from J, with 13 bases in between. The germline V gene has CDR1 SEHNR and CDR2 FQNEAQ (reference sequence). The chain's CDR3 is CASSFAHGWEQYF. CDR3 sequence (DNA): TGTGCCAGCAGCTTTGCCCATGGGTGGGAGCAGTACTTC. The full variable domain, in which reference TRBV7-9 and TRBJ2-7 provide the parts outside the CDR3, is DTGVSQNPRHKITKRGQNVTFRCDPISEHNRLYWYRQTLGQGPEFLTYFQNEAQLEKSRLLSDRFSAERPKGSFSTLEIQRTEQGDSAMYLCASSFAHGWEQYFGPGTRLTVT.

The CDR3 nucleotides read TGTGCCAGTAGTATAGACCCTCCAGGGTACGGCAATCAGCCCCAGCATTTT. It encodes CASSIDPPGYGNQPQHF. The chain carries TRBV19 and TRBJ1-5, with D possibly matching TRBD1 (5 bases). The V end lost 0 bases, the J end lost 2 bases, and 14 bases lay between the germline ends. The CDR3 loop spans 17 amino acids. Germline V lookup: CDR1 LNHDA, CDR2 SQIVND (reference sequence).

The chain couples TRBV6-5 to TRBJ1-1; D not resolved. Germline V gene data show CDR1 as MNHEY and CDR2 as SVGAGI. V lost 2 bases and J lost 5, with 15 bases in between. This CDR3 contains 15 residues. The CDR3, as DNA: TGTGCCAGCAGTTACAAGGCTGACTCCTGGACTGAAGCTTTCTTT. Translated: CASSYKADSWTEAFF.

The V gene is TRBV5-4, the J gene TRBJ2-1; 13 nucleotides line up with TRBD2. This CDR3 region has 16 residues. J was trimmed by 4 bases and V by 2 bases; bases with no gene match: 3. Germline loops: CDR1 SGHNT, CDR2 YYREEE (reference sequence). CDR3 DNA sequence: TGTGCCAGCAGCTTCGGACTAGCGGGGGTTTACAATGAGCAGTTCTTC. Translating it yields CASSFGLAGVYNEQFF.